Listed here are 18 T cell receptor beta chains from one sample, sequenced in a study of cytomegalovirus exposure and HLA in healthy donors. Use of 60 Vbeta and 13 Jbeta primers characterized the PCR. Sequenced by immunoSEQ multiplex PCR; TCRdb stores in-frame clones only, minus some. The table records 240,000 or so clones, around 80% of them present only once. The sample taken for sequencing was PBMCs. Receptors originate from a woman between 55 and 75 years old in good health and CMV-seropositive.

The rearrangement uses TRBV7-3 and TRBJ2-1; 10 bases fit TRBD1. CDR1 is SGHTA and CDR2 is FQGTGA in the germline V gene. Unmatched junction bases numbered 2, after V lost 3 bases and J lost 6 bases. CDR3 length: 14 amino acids. CDR3 in DNA: TGTGCCAGCAGCTTTGGACAGGGGGGCAATGAGCAGTTCTTC. Residues: CASSFGQGGNEQFF.

The chain has TRBV7-9 and TRBJ1-1, with D perhaps TRBD1 (5 bases). CDR1 and CDR2 (germline): SEHNR, FQNEAQ (reference sequence). V lost 5 bases and J lost 2, with 9 bases in between. CDR3 length: 13 amino acids. CDR3 in amino acids: CASSLGANTEAFF. CDR3 nucleotide sequence: TGTGCCAGCAGCCTTGGGGCAAACACTGAAGCTTTCTTT.

The rearrangement joins TRBV5-6 to TRBJ2-5; 11 bases agree with TRBD2. J gave up 2 bases and V 5 bases, and 11 bases lay outside the gene matches. Germline CDR1 SGHDT, CDR2 YYEEEE. This CDR3 region has 17 residues. The CDR3 coding sequence is TGTGCCAGCAGTGAGTTTGGATGGACTAGCGGGCAAGAGACCCAGTACTTC. As protein: CASSEFGWTSGQETQYF.

The CDR3 loop reads CASSLTGGFLSGTGGRDTQYF. As DNA, the CDR3 is TGTGCCAGCAGCTTAACGGGAGGCTTTTTGTCCGGGACAGGGGGCAGAGATACGCAGTATTTT. The chain recombines TRBV7-3 with TRBJ2-3; TRBD1 matches at 12 bases. CDR1 SGHTA and CDR2 FQGTGA come from the germline V gene. V trimming: 0 bases; J trimming: 5 bases; junction bases outside the gene matches: 18. The length of the CDR3 is 21 residues.

This rearrangement joins TRBV5-1 to TRBJ2-1; 10 nucleotides line up with TRBD2. V shed 5 bases, J shed 6 bases, and the junction held 8 bases outside the gene matches. Germline V gene lookup returns CDR1 SGHRS and CDR2 YFSETQ. This CDR3 region has 15 residues. Here the CDR3 reads CASRITSGASNEQFF. DNA for the CDR3: TGCGCCAGCAGAATAACTAGCGGGGCCAGCAATGAGCAGTTCTTC. Looking up the rest from reference TRBV5-1 and TRBJ2-1 gives the full variable domain: KAGVTQTPRYLIKTRGQQVTLSCSPISGHRSVSWYQQTPGQGLQFLFEYFSETQRNKGNFPGRFSGRQFSNSRSEMNVSTLELGDSALYLCASRITSGASNEQFFGPGTRLTVL.

The chain couples TRBV7-9 to TRBJ2-7, with 7 nucleotides matching TRBD1. The CDR3 is 14 amino acids. Trimming at V came to 5 bases and at J to 6 bases, leaving 10 bases not matched to a gene. Germline CDR1 and CDR2: SEHNR and FQNEAQ (reference sequence). CDR3 bases: TGTGCCAGCAGCCCTGGGACAGCTACCCGCGAGCAGTACTTC. It translates to CASSPGTATREQYF.

The DNA of the CDR3 is TGTGCCAGCAGATTGGCTGGCGAGCAGTACTTC. This codes for CASRLAGEQYF. The chain is built from TRBV7-9 and TRBJ2-7; D uncertain. V lost 6 bases, J lost 6 bases, and 9 bases lay in between. Germline CDR1 is SEHNR and CDR2 is FQNEAQ (reference sequence). The CDR3 contains 11 residues. The complete variable domain, with remaining parts taken from reference TRBV7-9 and TRBJ2-7, reads DTGVSQNPRHKITKRGQNVTFRCDPISEHNRLYWYRQTLGQGPEFLTYFQNEAQLEKSRLLSDRFSAERPKGSFSTLEIQRTEQGDSAMYLCASRLAGEQYFGPGTRLTVT.

The chain carries TRBV18 and TRBJ1-4; 7 bases map to TRBD1. The V gene's germline CDR1 is KGHSH and CDR2 LQKENI. J gave up 8 bases and V 4 bases, and 10 bases lay outside the gene matches. The CDR3 loop spans 15 amino acids. The CDR3 region is CASSLGDRSREKLFF. For the CDR3, the DNA is TGTGCCAGCTCACTAGGGGACAGATCGAGGGAAAAACTGTTTTTT.

The chain recombines TRBV7-8 with TRBJ1-2, with a possible D match to TRBD1 (6 bases). V was clipped by 1 base and J by 6 bases, with 6 bases between them. The CDR3 runs to 12 residues. Germline lookup yields CDR1 SGHVS and CDR2 FQNEAQ. The CDR3 DNA follows: TGTGCCAGCAGCTTAGACAGGGATGGCTACACCTTC. Translating it yields CASSLDRDGYTF.

The chain is built from TRBV2 and TRBJ1-6, with 7 nucleotides matching TRBD1. Germline loops: CDR1 SNHLY, CDR2 FYNNEI. The CDR3 consists of 13 residues. The V and J ends lost 4 bases and 10 bases, in that order; junction bases with no gene match: 4. The CDR3 protein is CASSVDRESPLHF. CDR3 DNA sequence: TGTGCCAGCAGTGTAGACAGGGAATCACCCCTCCACTTT.

This chain links TRBV2 with TRBJ2-7; TRBD2 matches 7 bases. The CDR3 spans 13 residues. The ends lost 7 bases at V and 7 bases at J; junction bases unmatched: 10. Per the germline V gene, CDR1 is SNHLY and CDR2 is FYNNEI. CDR3 sequence (DNA): TGTGCCAGCACGGGACTAATGGTAGGGGAGCAGTACTTC. It translates to CASTGLMVGEQYF.

CDR3 region: CASSLEIGRSYEQYF. In nucleotides, the CDR3 is TGTGCCAGCAGCTTAGAAATTGGGAGGAGCTACGAGCAGTACTTC. The J gene is TRBJ2-7, the V gene TRBV7-2, with D possibly matching TRBD2 (6 bases). Trimming left V 1 base short and J 3 bases short, with 13 bases between. Germline values: CDR1 SGHTA, CDR2 FQGNSA. This CDR3 comprises 15 residues.

The chain has TRBV5-1 and TRBJ1-5, with D possibly matching TRBD1 (5 bases). Trimming cost V 4 bases and J 2 bases, with 10 bases left between them. Germline-derived CDR1 and CDR2 are SGHRS and YFSETQ. This CDR3 contains 14 residues. CDR3 residues: CASSPGEGNQPQHF. DNA of the CDR3: TGCGCCAGCAGCCCGGGGGAGGGCAATCAGCCCCAGCATTTT.

The rearrangement uses TRBV9 and TRBJ1-1, with D tentatively TRBD1 (6 bases). Germline V lookup: CDR1 SGDLS, CDR2 YYNGEE. Trimming took off 1 base at V and 2 bases at J, with 12 bases between the two ends. This CDR3 has 15 residues. CDR3 nucleotides: TGTGCCAGCAGCGTACAGGGGATTCGTAACACTGAAGCTTTCTTT. Amino acids: CASSVQGIRNTEAFF.

The J gene is TRBJ1-5, the V gene TRBV5-6; TRBD1 aligns across 9 bases. CDR3 length equals 17 residues. Germline CDR1 is SGHDT and CDR2 is YYEEEE. The J segment lost 2 bases and the V segment lost 4 bases, leaving 10 bases of the junction unmatched. DNA for the CDR3: TGTGCCAGCAGCCGTAATTACCGGGACAGGGGCAATCAGCCCCAGCATTTT. Protein sequence: CASSRNYRDRGNQPQHF. The variable domain in full, completed from reference TRBV5-6 and TRBJ1-5, reads DAGVTQSPTHLIKTRGQQVTLRCSPKSGHDTVSWYQQALGQGPQFIFQYYEEEERQRGNFPDRFSGHQFPNYSSELNVNALLLGDSALYLCASSRNYRDRGNQPQHFGDGTRLSIL.

The chain is built from TRBV5-4 and TRBJ2-3; TRBD1 aligns across 12 bases. CDR1 and CDR2 (germline): SGHNT, YYREEE (reference sequence). The ends lost 4 bases at V and 1 base at J; junction bases unmatched: 1. The CDR3 runs 15 residues. CDR3 residues: CASSGTGGGTDTQYF. CDR3 DNA sequence: TGTGCCAGCAGCGGGACAGGGGGCGGCACAGATACGCAGTATTTT.

The gene calls are TRBV10-3 and TRBJ2-1; 8 positions agree with TRBD1. This CDR3 has 15 amino acids. The V gene's germline CDR1 is ENHRY and CDR2 SYGVKD. V lost 5 bases and J lost 5; bases outside the gene matches: 8. For the CDR3, the DNA is TGTGCCATCAGTTGGACAGGGACGAATAACAATGAGCAGTTCTTC. This encodes CAISWTGTNNNEQFF.

The rearrangement links TRBV27 to TRBJ2-7; TRBD2 matches 8 bases. V lost 8 bases to trimming and J lost 4 bases; unmatched junction nucleotides: 10. The germline CDR1 and CDR2 sequences are MNHEY and SMNVEV (reference sequence). There are 14 residues in the CDR3. For the CDR3, the DNA is TGTGCCAGCGGAGCGGGAGTGGTGGCGTACGAGCAGTACTTC. Protein: CASGAGVVAYEQYF.